A single sample gave rise to the 22 T cell receptor beta chains below, sequenced in a study of T-cell reconstitution after alpha-beta-depleted transplantation in children. Preparation of the TCRbeta library was carried out with unique molecular identifiers. TCRdb used MiXCR to reprocess the PCR reads, holding one entry per CDR3 protein. In the table there are fewer than 85,000 distinct CDR3 sequences, 13% to 15% of which are singletons. Sequenced material: PBMCs, mostly from graft donor cells, taken 180 days after TCRalphabeta/CD19-depleted stem cell transplant. The receptors here all came from a male patient under 10 years old who had a stem cell transplant for acute lymphoblastic leukemia, so the T cells may come from the graft donor.

This clonotype has a handful of counts. This rearrangement joins TRBV5-6 to TRBJ1-4, with D maybe TRBD1 (5 bases). The CDR3 is 12 amino acids. The germline V and J ends were trimmed by 4 bases and 12 bases, with 13 bases remaining between them. Per the germline V gene, CDR1 is SGHDT and CDR2 is YYEEEE. CDR3 nucleotide sequence: TGTGCCAGCAGCCTGATGAGGGGTGAACTGTTTTTT. Its protein is CASSLMRGELFF.

The chain carries TRBV7-2 and TRBJ2-7; D not certain. The CDR3 has 15 amino acids. The germline V gene has CDR1 SGHTA and CDR2 FQGNSA. With 3 bases removed from V and 0 bases from J, the gap between germline ends came to 12 bases. The CDR3 sequence is CASSFLPKHSYEQYF. CDR3 sequence (DNA): TGTGCCAGCAGCTTTTTGCCTAAGCACTCCTACGAGCAGTACTTC.

The table lists this clonotype with a few counts. V and J are TRBV5-1 and TRBJ1-6, with 11 bases identical to TRBD1. J lost 10 bases, V lost 0 bases, and 12 bases had no gene match. Germline V lookup: CDR1 SGHRS, CDR2 YFSETQ. This CDR3 contains 18 residues. The CDR3: CASSLGPSGQGAYSPLHF. DNA for the CDR3: TGCGCCAGCAGCTTGGGCCCCTCCGGACAGGGGGCATACTCACCCCTCCACTTT. Full variable domain (remainder filled in from reference TRBV5-1 and TRBJ1-6): KAGVTQTPRYLIKTRGQQVTLSCSPISGHRSVSWYQQTPGQGLQFLFEYFSETQRNKGNFPGRFSGRQFSNSRSEMNVSTLELGDSALYLCASSLGPSGQGAYSPLHFGNGTRLTVT.

This clonotype was seen only a few times. This chain connects TRBV20-1 to TRBJ1-2; 7 bases agree with TRBD1. The CDR3 is made up of 12 amino acids. After removal of 7 bases from V and 4 bases from J, the junction contained 6 bases not matched to a gene. Germline CDR1 DFQATT, CDR2 SNEGSKA (reference sequence). Here the CDR3 DNA reads TGCAGTGTAGGGGGCAAGGGCTATGGCTACACCTTC. This translates into CSVGGKGYGYTF.

The rearrangement joins TRBV4-3 to TRBJ2-3; a weak D match, TRBD2 (5 bases). CDR3 length: 15 residues. The V end was cut by 0 bases, the J end by 4 bases, with 11 bases between. The V gene's germline CDR1 is LGHNA and CDR2 YSLEER. CDR3 sequence: CASSQDGSEADTQYF. DNA for the CDR3: TGCGCCAGCAGCCAAGATGGGAGCGAAGCAGATACGCAGTATTTT.

This clonotype was seen a handful of times. The J gene is TRBJ2-3, the V gene TRBV7-8; 9 positions match TRBD2. This CDR3 has 16 amino acids. The junction had 5 bases not matched to a gene; V was cut back by 2 bases and J by 2 bases. CDR1 is SGHVS, CDR2 FQNEAQ, per germline. CDR3 loop: CASSLSQRGVTDTQYF. In DNA, the CDR3 is TGTGCCAGCAGCTTATCCCAGCGGGGGGTCACAGATACGCAGTATTTT.

The gene calls are TRBV5-6 and TRBJ2-7; D unresolved. CDR3 length: 12 amino acids. Trimming took 4 bases from V and 6 from J, leaving 11 bases between them. Germline values: CDR1 SGHDT, CDR2 YYEEEE. For the CDR3, the DNA is TGTGCCAGCAGCCCAAGTTTCTTCGAGCAGTACTTC. It encodes CASSPSFFEQYF.

This clonotype was seen many times. The gene calls are TRBV12-3 or TRBV12-4 and TRBJ1-5; 10 positions agree with TRBD1. This CDR3 has 17 residues. V lost 6 bases to trimming and J lost 2 bases; unmatched junction nucleotides: 10. For the CDR3, the DNA is TGTGCCAGCAGGCGGGACAGGGGACGGGGTGGCAATCAGCCCCAGCATTTT. It codes for CASRRDRGRGGNQPQHF.

The table lists this clonotype with many counts. The chain uses TRBV12-3 or TRBV12-4 and TRBJ2-3; 9 bases are a match to TRBD1. The CDR3 consists of 14 residues. J gave up 3 bases and V 6 bases, and 4 bases lay outside the gene matches. The CDR3 loop is CASSSGTGTDTQYF. CDR3 sequence (DNA): TGTGCCAGCAGCTCCGGGACAGGGACAGATACGCAGTATTTT.

V usage is TRBV20-1 and J usage is TRBJ1-5; D not certain. The CDR3 spans 13 residues. Trimming took 2 bases from V and 3 from J, leaving 8 bases between them. The germline gives CDR1 DFQATT, CDR2 SNEGSKA (reference sequence). The CDR3 region is CSARSGHNQPQHF. CDR3 in DNA: TGCAGTGCTAGATCGGGTCACAATCAGCCCCAGCATTTT.

This clonotype was counted many times. The CDR3 DNA is TGTGCCAGCAGCGTAGCCGACAGCTCCTACGAGCAGTACTTC. This encodes CASSVADSSYEQYF. The rearrangement links TRBV9 to TRBJ2-7, with D perhaps matching TRBD1 (5 bases). This CDR3 contains 14 residues. Trimming left V 0 bases short and J 0 bases short, with 7 bases between. Looked up from germline, CDR1 is SGDLS and CDR2 is YYNGEE.

This sequence joins TRBV25-1 and TRBJ2-2, with 11 bases matching TRBD1. This CDR3 has 18 residues. Germline V gene lookup returns CDR1 MGHDK and CDR2 SYGVNS. Trimming cost V 0 bases and J 3 bases; bases outside gene matches: 6. This chain's CDR3 is CASSEYIRTGGYTGELFF. CDR3 nucleotides: TGTGCCAGCAGTGAATATATTCGGACAGGGGGCTACACCGGGGAGCTGTTTTTT.

This clonotype was detected many times. The genes are TRBV27 and TRBJ2-1, with unresolved D. Per germline, CDR1 MNHEY and CDR2 SMNVEV (reference sequence). V lost 0 bases to trimming and J lost 4 bases, with 7 bases between them. The CDR3 has 14 amino acids. CDR3 residues: CASSLSPSYNEQFF. The CDR3 nucleotides are TGTGCCAGCAGTTTATCCCCTTCTTACAATGAGCAGTTCTTC.

This clonotype was detected only a few times. The gene calls are TRBV20-1 and TRBJ2-7; tentatively, D is TRBD1 or TRBD2 (5 bases each). V was clipped by 1 base and J by 0 bases, with 7 bases between them. The CDR3 spans 13 residues. The germline CDR1 and CDR2 sequences are DFQATT and SNEGSKA (reference sequence). The CDR3 protein is CSARGGDSYEQYF. CDR3 nucleotide sequence: TGCAGTGCTAGAGGAGGGGACTCCTACGAGCAGTACTTC.

This clonotype appeared once. The chain recombines TRBV10-3 with TRBJ1-4, with D maybe TRBD1 (5 bases). V lost 4 bases to trimming and J lost 7 bases, with 10 bases between them. Germline V gene sequence: CDR1 ENHRY, CDR2 SYGVKD. The CDR3 runs to 13 residues. CDR3 loop: CAISGPTVEKLFF. CDR3 bases: TGTGCCATCAGTGGCCCGACAGTTGAAAAACTGTTTTTT.

This clonotype has just a few counts. This sequence joins TRBV15 and TRBJ2-3; no firm D call. The V end was cut by 0 bases, the J end by 5 bases, with 12 bases between. CDR1 LNHNV and CDR2 YYDKDF come from the germline V gene (reference sequence). This CDR3 comprises 15 residues. Here the CDR3 DNA reads TGTGCCACCAGCAGAGATTGGGTCCTAGGAGATACGCAGTATTTT. It is translated as CATSRDWVLGDTQYF.

V gene TRBV10-3 combines with J gene TRBJ2-7; 8 bases align to TRBD2. The CDR3 loop spans 16 amino acids. Germline V gene lookup returns CDR1 ENHRY and CDR2 SYGVKD. V lost 3 bases and J lost 2; bases outside the gene matches: 9. In DNA form, the CDR3 reads TGTGCCATCAGTGATCTCAGCGGGAGTGGGCCCTACGAGCAGTACTTC. Translating gives CAISDLSGSGPYEQYF.

This chain links TRBV5-4 with TRBJ2-7; D unresolved. Trimming removed 2 bases from V and 5 bases from J, with 17 bases in between. Looked up from germline, CDR1 is SGHNT and CDR2 is YYREEE (reference sequence). This CDR3 is 15 amino acids long. The CDR3 region has the DNA TGTGCCAGCAGCTTCCCACCCAATGAGGTCCACGAGCAGTACTTC. This codes for CASSFPPNEVHEQYF.

The chain is built from TRBV24-1 and TRBJ2-3; maybe TRBD1 (5 bases). The ends were cut back, 9 bases at V and 4 bases at J, with 13 bases in the middle. This CDR3 region has 13 residues. Germline loops: CDR1 KGHDR, CDR2 SFDVKD. This CDR3 reads CATCRQGADTQYF. For the CDR3, the DNA is TGTGCCACCTGTCGGCAGGGCGCAGATACGCAGTATTTT.

This clonotype turned up a few times. The gene calls are TRBV28 and TRBJ1-1; D is perhaps TRBD1 (5 bases). The CDR3 has 14 amino acids. The V gene's germline CDR1 is MDHEN and CDR2 SYDVKM. Between the trimmed V and J ends, which lost 2 bases and 1 base, there was a span of 8 bases. The CDR3 loop reads CASSLAQANTEAFF. In nucleotides, the CDR3 is TGTGCCAGCAGTTTAGCACAGGCGAACACTGAAGCTTTCTTT.

In this sample, this clonotype turned up a few times. This rearrangement joins TRBV5-1 to TRBJ1-6; D is uncertain. Trimming pared 4 bases from V and 9 bases from J, leaving 11 bases between. CDR1 is SGHRS, CDR2 YFSETQ, per germline. The CDR3 contains 13 residues. The CDR3 protein is CASSPDSVSPLHF. DNA of the CDR3: TGCGCCAGCAGCCCAGACTCGGTTTCACCCCTCCACTTT.

The chain has TRBV5-6 and TRBJ1-2, with D tentatively TRBD1 (5 bases). Germline lookup yields CDR1 SGHDT and CDR2 YYEEEE. The germline V and J ends were trimmed by 0 bases and 4 bases, with 10 bases remaining between them. The CDR3 has 14 amino acids. CDR3 DNA sequence: TGTGCCAGCAGCTTGGCACAGGCGATCTATGGCTACACCTTC. Translated: CASSLAQAIYGYTF.